A single sample gave rise to the 4 T cell receptor beta chains below, sequenced in a study of cytomegalovirus exposure and HLA in healthy donors. Primers for the PCR totalled 60 Vbeta and 13 Jbeta. Sequenced by immunoSEQ multiplex PCR; TCRdb stores in-frame clones only, minus some. Among tens of thousands of clones, over 60% were seen once, and the ten largest hold roughly 21%. The sequencing sample was made of PBMCs. These receptors originate from a woman aged 45-65 years in good health and CMV-seropositive.

This clone was counted only a few times. The chain carries TRBV6-5 and TRBJ1-1; no clear D. In germline, CDR1 is MNHEY, CDR2 SVGAGI. Trimming took 4 bases from V and 4 from J, leaving 10 bases between them. CDR3 size: 13 residues. This CDR3 reads CASSSQSGTEAFF. The CDR3 bases are TGTGCCAGCAGTTCTCAGTCGGGCACTGAAGCTTTCTTT.

This chain joins TRBV13 and TRBJ1-2, with 10 bases that match TRBD1. Germline V gene data show CDR1 as PRHDT and CDR2 as FYEKMQ (reference sequence). The CDR3 runs to 19 residues. The V segment lost 5 bases and the J segment 2 bases; nucleotides outside the gene matches: 17. The CDR3 DNA reads as TGTGCCAGCAGCCTATCACTAACTGGGACAGGGGAGCTGAACTATGGCTACACCTTC. It is translated as CASSLSLTGTGELNYGYTF. The whole variable domain, remainder taken from reference TRBV13 and TRBJ1-2, is AAGVIQSPRHLIKEKRETATLKCYPIPRHDTVYWYQQGPGQDPQFLISFYEKMQSDKGSIPDRFSAQQFSDYHSELNMSSLELGDSALYFCASSLSLTGTGELNYGYTFGSGTRLTVV.

The V and J genes are TRBV28 and TRBJ1-3; 9 bases agree with TRBD1. In germline, CDR1 is MDHEN, CDR2 SYDVKM. The CDR3 sequence is 21 residues long. V was pared by 6 bases and J by 1 base, with 22 bases of the junction left unmatched. CDR3 protein: CASSPAWTGDIWEVSGNTIYF. For the CDR3, the DNA is TGTGCCAGCAGCCCTGCTTGGACAGGGGACATATGGGAAGTGTCTGGAAACACCATATATTTT.

The rearrangement links TRBV6-5 to TRBJ1-1; no clear D gene. Per germline, CDR1 MNHEY and CDR2 SVGAGI. This CDR3 has 14 amino acids. Deletions cut 2 bases from V and 6 bases from J, with 13 bases between. For the CDR3, the DNA is TGTGCCAGCAGTTACGGACTCACAGAACCTGAAGCTTTCTTT. Its translation is CASSYGLTEPEAFF.